These 5 T cell receptor beta chains were sequenced from one sample in a study of blood T cell repertoires in COVID-19. The protocol was immunoSEQ multiplex PCR, while the TCRdb copy is restricted to in-frame clones and leaves out a portion. The sample carries 150,000 to 200,000 clones, roughly four fifths recorded once. The material sequenced was PBMCs or T cells enriched from blood (not recorded which). The receptors were sampled from a man over 45 who had recovered from COVID-19.

This clone was found once. The chain employs TRBV7-9 and TRBJ1-4; 8 bases match TRBD1. Germline V gives CDR1 SEHNR, CDR2 FQNEAQ (reference sequence). The CDR3 consists of 15 residues. With V trimmed by 5 bases and J by 2 bases, 4 bases remained unmatched. The CDR3 sequence: CASSPRDRTNEKLFF. The DNA for the CDR3 is TGTGCCAGCAGCCCCCGGGACAGGACTAATGAAAAACTGTTTTTT.

This chain uses TRBV3-1 (or the pseudogene TRBV3-2) with TRBJ2-5, with TRBD2 matching 11 bases. J was trimmed by 4 bases and V by 4 bases; bases with no gene match: 8. CDR1 and CDR2 (germline): LGHDT, YNNKEL (reference sequence). The CDR3 is 16 amino acids. The CDR3 sequence is CASSPLTSGVLETQYF. DNA for the CDR3: TGTGCCAGCAGCCCGTTGACTAGCGGGGTGTTAGAGACCCAGTACTTC.

V and J are TRBV27 and TRBJ2-3, with 8 bases identical to TRBD1. The length of the CDR3 is 15 residues. The ends lost 5 bases at V and 5 bases at J; junction bases unmatched: 9. Germline V gene lookup returns CDR1 MNHEY and CDR2 SMNVEV (reference sequence). DNA of the CDR3: TGTGCCAGCAGTGAAACAGGACAGGGAGGAGATACGCAGTATTTT. Its protein product is CASSETGQGGDTQYF.

This rearrangement joins TRBV28 to TRBJ2-5, with D possibly TRBD1 on 5 matching bases. Germline V gene data show CDR1 as MDHEN and CDR2 as SYDVKM. V gave up 3 bases and J gave up 2 bases, with 13 bases separating them. This CDR3 is 15 amino acids long. CDR3: CASSFIGQIQETQYF. In nucleotides, the CDR3 is TGTGCCAGCAGTTTTATAGGACAAATACAAGAGACCCAGTACTTC.

The gene calls are TRBV5-6 and TRBJ1-1, with D possibly TRBD1 on 6 matching bases. CDR1 is SGHDT, CDR2 YYEEEE, per germline. V lost 4 bases, J lost 1 base, and 20 bases lay in between. There are 17 residues in the CDR3. Here the CDR3 reads CASSPLRGGKGNTEAFF. CDR3 nucleotides: TGTGCCAGCAGCCCCCTACGGGGGGGCAAAGGGAACACTGAAGCTTTCTTT.